Below, one TCR beta chain is given with its context. The data were obtained in a study of blood T cell repertoires in COVID-19. The wider study: Spain, Italy and the United States supplied samples that represented acute and convalescent COVID-19. PBMCs, B-cell-depleted T cells, or T cells were the source of the cDNA or gDNA that made up the material.

Per the original data handling: Quantification of nucleated cells was approximated via reference gene primer amplification. Clones were sequenced by immunoSEQ multiplex PCR, and TCRdb holds only the in-frame ones, with some missing. V and J calls plus clone size are reproduced from that table; the DNA served to infer D and trimming. The table records 59,000 or so clones, around 80% of them present only once. The CDR3 is 13 residues long. Germline V lookup: CDR1 SGHDT, CDR2 YYEEEE. The V segment lost 3 bases and the J segment 10 bases; nucleotides outside the gene matches: 4. This sequence was found in a man in his sixties with acute or convalescent COVID-19. The sequenced sample was peripheral blood. The genes are TRBV5-6 and TRBJ1-6; 7 bases are shared with TRBD1. The CDR3 region is CASSSDRDSPLHF. As DNA, the CDR3 is TGTGCCAGCAGCTCTGACAGGGACTCACCCCTCCACTTT.